This entry describes one T cell receptor beta chain. Its antigen is still unknown. Base-call qualities are not available, and no considerably larger clone is one nucleotide away. Receptors were amplified or captured by RT-PCR. Sequencing took place on a NextSeq 550. TCRdb trimmed public reads at Q25 via fastp, called clones via MiXCR and kept in-frame beta chains. For every CDR3 protein sequence, its rows merge into one entry that carries the most common genes and DNA. This sample comprises 920,000 or so distinct CDR3 sequences, more than 15% of them detected only once. Of the sample, around 6% falls within the top ten clones. This record comes from a study of patients and donors after allogeneic stem cell transplantation (dated by TCRdb to about 2020). This receptor was obtained from a human donor who was either an allogeneic HSCT recipient or a stem cell or donor lymphocyte infusion donor (not recorded which). It is not recorded whose cells these are; they may come from a transplant donor. Sequenced: blood, either unsorted or a sorted T cell fraction (not recorded which).

The CDR3 in this case is CASSSTGLAWITRGYEQYF. In nucleotides, the sequence is TGTGCCAGCAGCTCTACGGGACTAGCTTGGATTACGAGGGGCTACGAGCAGTACTTC. This sequence uses TRBV7-8 and TRBJ2-7; 9 bases in the junction line up with TRBD2. Inclusive of the bounding cysteine and phenylalanine, the CDR3 is 19 residues long. Only the CDR3 DNA stays, 57 bases, in frame from base 1. Based on the germline V gene, the CDR1 and CDR2 sequences are SGHVS and FQNEAQ. The junction shows trimming of 4 bases on V and 3 bases on J, and the gene matches do not reach 19 bases of it.